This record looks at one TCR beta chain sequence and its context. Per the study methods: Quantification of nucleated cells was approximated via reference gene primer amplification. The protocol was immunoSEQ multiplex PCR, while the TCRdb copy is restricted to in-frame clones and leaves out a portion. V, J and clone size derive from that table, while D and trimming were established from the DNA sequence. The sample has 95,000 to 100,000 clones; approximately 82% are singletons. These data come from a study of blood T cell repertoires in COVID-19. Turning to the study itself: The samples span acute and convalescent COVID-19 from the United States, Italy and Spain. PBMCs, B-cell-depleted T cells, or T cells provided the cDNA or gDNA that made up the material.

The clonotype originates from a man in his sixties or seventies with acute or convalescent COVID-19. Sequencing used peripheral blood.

The CDR3 is CASSLGSGRATRNEQFF. CDR3 nucleotides: TGTGCCAGCAGCTTGGGGAGCGGGAGGGCGACCCGCAATGAGCAGTTCTTC. J is TRBJ2-1 and V is TRBV5-8; TRBD2 matches 10 bases. The germline V gene encodes CDR1 SGHTS and CDR2 YDEGEE. There are 17 residues in the CDR3. Trimming took 0 bases from V and 6 from J; bases not matched to a gene: 9. The whole variable domain, filled in from reference TRBV5-8 and TRBJ2-1, reads EAGVTQSPTHLIKTRGQQATLRCSPISGHTSVYWYQQALGLGLQFLLWYDEGEERNRGNFPPRFSGRQFPNYSSELNVNALELEDSALYLCASSLGSGRATRNEQFFGPGTRLTVL.